The rows below give T cell receptor beta chains drawn from one sample of a study of T-cell memory formation after mild COVID-19. One entry per CDR3 protein, called by TCRdb with MiXCR from the 5' RACE reads. Here the sample spans 340,000 or so distinct CDR3 sequences, around 13% being singletons. Material for sequencing was PBMCs or a T cell subset sorted from them (not recorded which). All receptors derive from a man between 18 and 35 years old who had mild COVID-19 (a few samples of this study predate the infection). Cell type and time point are not known. The CDR3 runs from the conserved cysteine through the conserved F or W. D genes are given only for firm matches. Rows may omit the clone size; those that give it use once, few, many or a size class.

J gene,clone size,V gene,D gene,CDR3 DNA,CDR3 protein
TRBJ2-4,.,TRBV6-6,.,TGTGCCACCCAAACGTATAGTCCAGCCAAAAACATTCAGTACTTC,CATQTYSPAKNIQYF
TRBJ1-1,.,TRBV7-3,.,TGTGCCAGCAGCTTTGTAGTAGGAGAAGCTTTCTTT,CASSFVVGEAFF
TRBJ2-1,.,TRBV14,.,TGTGCCAGCAGCCATCTCCTGTCGGGATACAATGAGCAGTTCTTC,CASSHLLSGYNEQFF
TRBJ1-6,.,TRBV18,TRBD1,TGTGCCAGCTCACCACCGGAATCGACAGGGGCCATCATACGCCTCCACTTT,CASSPPESTGAIIRLHF
TRBJ1-2,.,TRBV20-1,TRBD1,TGCAGTGCTAGTGCCGGACAGGGGGCGGATGGCTACACCTTC,CSASAGQGADGYTF
TRBJ2-1,many,TRBV6-5,TRBD2,TGTGCCAGCAGCCACCCAGCTAGCGGGGGGGACCACCCCTATTACAATGAGCAGTTCTTC,CASSHPASGGDHPYYNEQFF
TRBJ1-5,few,TRBV5-1,.,TGCGCCAGCCGCCCCGGGGGGACGGCAGGCAATCAGCCCCAGCATTTT,CASRPGGTAGNQPQHF
TRBJ1-1,.,TRBV6-6,TRBD1,TGTGCCAGCGGTGACAGGGCCGGCACTGAAGCTTTCTTT,CASGDRAGTEAFF
TRBJ2-7,few,TRBV12-3/TRBV12-4,TRBD1,TGTGCCAGCAGGCCGGGACAGCCCGGGGAGCAGTACTTC,CASRPGQPGEQYF
TRBJ2-1,many,TRBV2,TRBD2,TGTGCCAGCAATACCGGGACTAGCGACTACAATGAGCAGTTCTTC,CASNTGTSDYNEQFF
TRBJ2-6,many,TRBV5-1,.,TGCGCCAGCAGCCCTACAGACTCTGGGGCCAACGTCCTGACTTTC,CASSPTDSGANVLTF
TRBJ2-7,few,TRBV9,.,TGTGCCAGCAGCGTACGGTCTGGGTATGGCGAGCAGTACTTC,CASSVRSGYGEQYF
TRBJ1-5,.,TRBV5-5,.,TGTGCCAGCACCGACTCCCCAGGGAAGAATCAGCCCCAGCATTTT,CASTDSPGKNQPQHF
TRBJ1-6,few,TRBV7-9,.,TGTGCCAGCAGCTTACGCAGGGATTCACCCCTCCACTTT,CASSLRRDSPLHF
TRBJ1-2,few,TRBV18,.,TGTGCCAGCTCAAATCAGGGTGACAACTATGGCTACACCTTC,CASSNQGDNYGYTF
TRBJ2-2,few,TRBV7-6,TRBD1,TGTGCCAGCAGCTTCGGAGGGACAGGGGGCACCGGGGAGCTGTTTTTT,CASSFGGTGGTGELFF
TRBJ2-5,.,TRBV7-9,.,TGTGCCAGCAGCCGGGTCCCCGAGACCCAGTACTTC,CASSRVPETQYF
TRBJ1-5,.,TRBV6-2/TRBV6-3,.,TGTGCCAGCAGTCGGCTAGGCCAGCCCCAGCATTTT,CASSRLGQPQHF
TRBJ2-6,.,TRBV15,.,TGTGCCACCAGCGCCCAGATGGGGCGCTCTGGGGCCAACGTCCTGACTTTC,CATSAQMGRSGANVLTF
TRBJ1-1,.,TRBV7-8,TRBD1,TGTGCCAGCAGCTCGTACAGGGGGCACACTGAAGCTTTCTTT,CASSSYRGHTEAFF
TRBJ2-1,few,TRBV12-3/TRBV12-4,.,TGTGCCAGCAGCCCCGATTCAAGCCTATACAATGAGCAGTTCTTC,CASSPDSSLYNEQFF
TRBJ2-2,many,TRBV4-1,.,TGCGCCAGCAGCCAAGATACGGAGGGAAGGGCCGGGGAGCTGTTTTTT,CASSQDTEGRAGELFF
TRBJ2-6,many,TRBV7-9,.,TGTGCCAGCAGCTCCCAGGGTGCTGGGGCCAACGTCCTGACTTTC,CASSSQGAGANVLTF
TRBJ2-7,.,TRBV4-3,.,TGCGCCAGCAGCCAAGACAGTAACTACGAGCAGTACTTC,CASSQDSNYEQYF
TRBJ1-5,.,TRBV6-4,.,TGTGCCAGCAGTGACTCGGCCGGTCAGCCCCAGCATTTT,CASSDSAGQPQHF
TRBJ2-3,few,TRBV7-3,.,TGTGCCAGCAGCGCGCTAGGACAGTCGTCTAGCACAGATACGCAGTATTTT,CASSALGQSSSTDTQYF
TRBJ2-1,.,TRBV7-7,.,TGTGCTAGCAGCCCCGTCGTGGGGTCATACAATGAGCAGTTCTTC,CASSPVVGSYNEQFF
TRBJ2-7,few,TRBV7-2,TRBD1,TGTGCCAGCAGCTCCGCCCGGACAGGGGAGCAGTACTTC,CASSSARTGEQYF
TRBJ1-5,.,TRBV7-2,.,TGTGCCAGCAGCTTGGGACATACGGCGCCCCAGCATTTT,CASSLGHTAPQHF
TRBJ1-2,.,TRBV29-1,TRBD1,TGCAGCGTGGCGGACAGGGTTGCTGGCTACACCTTC,CSVADRVAGYTF
TRBJ1-2,.,TRBV18,.,TGTGCCAGCTCACCAACGACGAAAGGAACCTATGGCTACACCTTC,CASSPTTKGTYGYTF
TRBJ2-3,many,TRBV10-3,TRBD2,TGTGCCATCAGTGAGTCGACCCGCGGGGGAGCCGGAGATACGCAGTATTTT,CAISESTRGGAGDTQYF
TRBJ2-1,.,TRBV19,.,TGTGCCAGTAGTATATGGGAGAATGAGCAGTTCTTC,CASSIWENEQFF
TRBJ1-5,few,TRBV12-3/TRBV12-4,.,TGTGCCAGCAGTTTAGGGGCAGTCGACCGGCTGCCCCAGCATTTT,CASSLGAVDRLPQHF
TRBJ1-2,few,TRBV29-1,TRBD1,TGCAGCGCTAGGGACAGGGTGCCCAACTATGGCTACACCTTC,CSARDRVPNYGYTF
TRBJ1-5,.,TRBV6-1,.,TGTGCCAGCAGTCCTATGACCTCAGGGAGCAATCAGCCCCAGCATTTT,CASSPMTSGSNQPQHF